The source of this T cell receptor beta chain is a study of T cell responses to AZD1222 COVID-19 vaccine. J gave up 8 bases and V 3 bases, and 6 bases lay outside the gene matches. Germline assignment: CDR1 GTSNPN and CDR2 SVGIG (reference sequence). This CDR3 contains 12 residues. Of note for this clone: Its antigen is undetermined.

Clones were read by immunoSEQ multiplex PCR, and TCRdb kept only the in-frame ones, dropping some. The repertoire holds 120,000 to 150,000 clones, with about 89% as singletons. General study points: Of the AZD1222 recipients, only six were seropositive at baseline. There were mostly white British donors and more females than males, and clonal diversity was possibly underestimated.

The sequencing here drew on peripheral blood, taken on day 0 of AZD1222 vaccination. The chain links TRBV30 to TRBJ1-2, with 7 bases lining up with TRBD1. The sequence was collected from an adult in good health. This chain's CDR3 is CAWSLQGMGYTF. DNA for the CDR3: TGTGCCTGGAGCTTACAGGGGATGGGCTACACCTTC.